One sample yielded the 31 T cell receptor beta chains listed below, sequenced in a study of T cells in Graves' hyperthyroidism and ophthalmopathy. Amplification yielded TCR beta CDR3 regions, with RNA transcripts as the source. Researchers ran a first-round RT-PCR on the TCR CDR3 using the HTBI primer set. Each CDR3 protein is one row after TCRdb ran MiXCR on the multiplex PCR reads. Found here are approximately 590,000 distinct CDR3 sequences, about 45% of them singletons; the top ten hold about 7.8%. Input material: peripheral blood or thyroid tissue (not recorded which). These receptors were taken from a young woman with Graves' hyperthyroidism.

As regards this clonotype: No conserved phenylalanine or tryptophan is present at the end of the CDR3, so a read error is the likely explanation. It is unclear where the CDR3 begins or ends on the DNA, so no DNA is shown, and the CDR3 is as TCRdb lists it. This chain links TRBV2 with TRBJ1-4; the D call of TRBD1 is as the table states it, not checked on the DNA. With termini counted, the CDR3 has 8 amino acids. The germline CDR1 and CDR2 sequences are SNHLY and FYNNEI. The CDR3 spells CASRLTGL.

V gene TRBV6-1 combines with J gene TRBJ2-7, with D possibly being TRBD1 or TRBD2 (5 bases each). The V end was cut by 6 bases, the J end by 0 bases, with 12 bases between. CDR3 length: 14 residues. Germline V CDR1 and CDR2: MNHNS, SASEGT. As DNA, the CDR3 is TGTGCCAGCAGGTGGGACGTTCTCTCCTACGAGCAGTACTTC. Protein product: CASRWDVLSYEQYF.

On this clonotype: The germline gene is not matched at one end of the junction; a read error may be the cause. The V gene is TRBV2, the J gene TRBJ2-7; 16 positions match TRBD2. This CDR3 is 18 amino acids long. The V gene's germline CDR1 is SNHLY and CDR2 FYNNEI. The CDR3 is CASSQAPGLAGGPYEQYF. In DNA form, the CDR3 reads TGTGCCAGCAGTCAAGCCCCGGGACTAGCGGGAGGGCCCTACGAGCAGTACTTC. Drawing the rest from reference TRBV2 and TRBJ2-7, the complete variable domain is EPEVTQTPSHQVTQMGQEVILRCVPISNHLYFYWYRQILGQKVEFLVSFYNNEISEKSEIFDDQFSVERPDGSNFTLKIRSTKLEDSAMYFCASSQAPGLAGGPYEQYFGPGTRLTVT.

This clonotype was picked up a small number of times. The V call is TRBV12-3 or TRBV12-4, the J call TRBJ2-7, with TRBD1 matching over 8 bases. After removal of 7 bases from V and 2 bases from J, the junction contained 10 bases not matched to a gene. The CDR3 spans 15 residues. The CDR3, as DNA: TGTGCCAGCAACTCGCCCTCACAGGGGGCCTACGAGCAGTACTTC. This sequence encodes CASNSPSQGAYEQYF.

The CDR3 protein is CASSDAGGPSETQYF. CDR3 sequence (DNA): TGTGCCAGCAGTGATGCGGGAGGGCCTTCAGAGACCCAGTACTTC. The chain employs TRBV2 and TRBJ2-5; 9 bases are shared with TRBD2. V lost 3 bases and J lost 4; bases outside the gene matches: 6. The CDR3 runs to 15 residues. Germline CDR1 is SNHLY and CDR2 is FYNNEI.

This chain uses TRBV11-2 with TRBJ2-7; TRBD1 aligns across 7 bases. The V and J ends lost 5 bases and 0 bases, in that order; junction bases with no gene match: 7. Germline V CDR1 and CDR2: SGHAT, FQNNGV. The CDR3 has 15 amino acids. The CDR3 region is CASSPEGDSSYEQYF. CDR3 DNA sequence: TGTGCCAGCAGCCCCGAAGGGGACAGCTCCTACGAGCAGTACTTC. The full variable domain, with the rest looked up from reference TRBV11-2 and TRBJ2-7, is EAGVAQSPRYKIIEKRQSVAFWCNPISGHATLYWYQQILGQGPKLLIQFQNNGVVDDSQLPKDRFSAERLKGVDSTLKIQPAKLEDSAVYLCASSPEGDSSYEQYFGPGTRLTVT.

The sample holds many counts of this clonotype. The chain uses TRBV7-8 and TRBJ1-5, with D uncertain. Germline CDR1 reads SGHVS; CDR2 reads FQNEAQ. The CDR3 has 13 amino acids. Trimming took 3 bases from V and 6 from J, leaving 9 bases between them. CDR3 coding DNA: TGTGCCAGCAGCTTGGCCATAACTCAGCCCCAGCATTTT. Its protein product is CASSLAITQPQHF. The full variable domain, with the rest looked up from reference TRBV7-8 and TRBJ1-5, is GAGVSQSPRYKVAKRGQDVALRCDPISGHVSLFWYQQALGQGPEFLTYFQNEAQLDKSGLPSDRFFAERPEGSVSTLKIQRTQQEDSAVYLCASSLAITQPQHFGDGTRLSIL.

This clonotype was seen a handful of times. The chain couples TRBV20-1 to TRBJ1-1; no firm D call. The CDR3 sequence is 12 residues long. Germline-derived CDR1 and CDR2 are DFQATT and SNEGSKA (reference sequence). V was trimmed by 0 bases and J by 5 bases, leaving 7 bases between them. CDR3 in DNA: TGCAGTGCTAGAGATGGATGGACTGAAGCTTTCTTT. This sequence encodes CSARDGWTEAFF.

CDR3 region: CSSADRVTEAFF. The CDR3 DNA reads as TGCAGCTCAGCCGACAGGGTCACTGAAGCTTTCTTT. The chain has TRBV29-1 and TRBJ1-1, with 7 nucleotides matching TRBD1. The germline CDR1 and CDR2 sequences are SQVTM and ANQGSEA. This CDR3 comprises 12 residues. Trimming cost V 8 bases and J 4 bases; bases outside gene matches: 7.

This clonotype was seen at least ten times. The genes are TRBV5-1 and TRBJ1-1, with D unresolved. With 1 base removed from V and 2 bases from J, the gap between germline ends came to 9 bases. CDR3 length: 14 residues. CDR1 and CDR2 from the germline V gene are SGHRS and YFSETQ. CDR3 nucleotide sequence: TGCGCCAGCAGCTTGTTGGCAGCCAACACTGAAGCTTTCTTT. Its protein is CASSLLAANTEAFF.

This clonotype was counted a few times. The rearrangement joins TRBV7-6 to TRBJ1-5; 7 bases match TRBD1. Germline trimming cut 2 bases from V and 3 bases from J; bases unmatched to any gene: 4. Germline V CDR1 and CDR2: SGHVS, FNYEAQ. The CDR3 totals 15 residues. CDR3: CASSLLQGTNQPQHF. CDR3 DNA sequence: TGTGCCAGCAGCTTATTACAGGGGACCAATCAGCCCCAGCATTTT.

The gene calls are TRBV29-1 and TRBJ1-5; perhaps TRBD1 as D (6 bases). This CDR3 comprises 13 residues. Germline CDR1 SQVTM, CDR2 ANQGSEA. V lost 6 bases to trimming and J lost 0 bases, with 9 bases between them. CDR3 in DNA: TGCAGCGTGGGGGGGGCTAGCAATCAGCCCCAGCATTTT. Protein: CSVGGASNQPQHF. Full variable domain (remainder filled in from reference TRBV29-1 and TRBJ1-5): SAVISQKPSRDICQRGTSLTIQCQVDSQVTMMFWYRQQPGQSLTLIATANQGSEATYESGFVIDKFPISRPNLTFSTLTVSNMSPEDSSIYLCSVGGASNQPQHFGDGTRLSIL.

Ten or more counts support this clonotype. V usage is TRBV9 and J usage is TRBJ2-5; possibly TRBD1 for D (6 bases). Germline loops: CDR1 SGDLS, CDR2 YYNGEE. V lost 4 bases to trimming and J lost 2 bases, with 9 bases between them. CDR3 size: 13 residues. The CDR3 region is CASSLRGQETQYF. CDR3 DNA: TGTGCCAGCAGCCTTAGGGGGCAAGAGACCCAGTACTTC.

V is TRBV6-1 and J is TRBJ1-6; D may be TRBD1 (6 bases). V gave up 6 bases and J gave up 0 bases, with 12 bases separating them. CDR1 is MNHNS, CDR2 SASEGT, per germline. The CDR3 is 16 amino acids. CDR3 nucleotide sequence: TGTGCCAGCAGGGACGGGACACGCTCCTATAATTCACCCCTCCACTTT. It yields the protein CASRDGTRSYNSPLHF.

This clonotype was observed a handful of times. V gene TRBV7-2 combines with J gene TRBJ2-3, with 10 bases matching TRBD2. Trimming cost V 5 bases and J 1 base; bases outside gene matches: 3. The CDR3 contains 15 residues. Germline CDR1 and CDR2: SGHTA and FQGNSA. The CDR3 DNA sequence: TGTGCCAGCAGCACAAGCGGGAGGGGCACAGATACGCAGTATTTT. It specifies CASSTSGRGTDTQYF.

The chain has TRBV7-2 and TRBJ1-2; D ambiguous. Germline V lookup: CDR1 SGHTA, CDR2 FQGNSA. V lost 4 bases, J lost 9 bases, and 15 bases lay in between. The CDR3 is 13 amino acids. The CDR3 bases are TGTGCCAGCAGCTACTCGGGAGCCGGGAGCTACACCTTC. Amino acid sequence: CASSYSGAGSYTF.

Worth noting for this clonotype: Since a much larger clone is just one base distant, this may be a read error. The chain couples TRBV29-1 to TRBJ1-3, with TRBD1 matching over 7 bases. From germline, CDR1 is SQVTM and CDR2 ANQGSEA. The CDR3 is 14 residues long. In DNA, the CDR3 is TGCAGCGTTGCAGGGGGTACTTCTGGAAGCACCATATATTTT. Residues: CSVAGGTSGSTIYF.

This clonotype was seen more than once but under ten times. The gene calls are TRBV7-2 and TRBJ2-2; tentative D call: TRBD2 (5 bases). The V and J ends lost 7 bases and 6 bases respectively, with 9 bases between them. The CDR3 spans 12 residues. CDR1 SGHTA and CDR2 FQGNSA come from the germline V gene. The CDR3 DNA follows: TGTGCCAGCACGTGGGAGCCCGGGGAGCTGTTTTTT. This translates into CASTWEPGELFF.

The table lists this clonotype with a few counts. The rearrangement joins TRBV9 to TRBJ1-1; 7 bases fit TRBD1. The germline V gene has CDR1 SGDLS and CDR2 YYNGEE. This CDR3 is built from 16 residues. The junction had 9 bases not matched to a gene; V was cut back by 1 base and J by 3 bases. The CDR3 loop is CASSVNEGGADTEAFF. The DNA for the CDR3 is TGTGCCAGCAGCGTAAATGAAGGGGGCGCGGACACTGAAGCTTTCTTT. Complete variable domain (other parts from reference TRBV9 and TRBJ1-1): DSGVTQTPKHLITATGQRVTLRCSPRSGDLSVYWYQQSLDQGLQFLIQYYNGEERAKGNILERFSAQQFPDLHSELNLSSLELGDSALYFCASSVNEGGADTEAFFGQGTRLTVV.

There are many counts of this clonotype. The chain carries TRBV5-1 and TRBJ1-1; D may be TRBD1 (5 bases). The CDR3 has 14 residues. V shed 1 base and J shed 3 bases, with 10 bases lying between them. Germline assignment: CDR1 SGHRS and CDR2 YFSETQ. CDR3 nucleotide sequence: TGCGCCAGCAGCTTGCGGGGAGGGGACACTGAAGCTTTCTTT. This codes for CASSLRGGDTEAFF.

This clonotype showed up many times. The CDR3 DNA reads as TGCAGCGTCGGCGGGGGGACAGGGAAACTGTTTTTT. This encodes CSVGGGTGKLFF. The chain combines TRBV29-1 with TRBJ1-4; 9 bases are a match to TRBD1. V gave up 6 bases and J gave up 11 bases; unmatched junction bases: 7. The CDR3 totals 12 residues. Germline V CDR1 and CDR2: SQVTM, ANQGSEA. Variable domain in full (rest from reference TRBV29-1 and TRBJ1-4): SAVISQKPSRDICQRGTSLTIQCQVDSQVTMMFWYRQQPGQSLTLIATANQGSEATYESGFVIDKFPISRPNLTFSTLTVSNMSPEDSSIYLCSVGGGTGKLFFGSGTQLSVL.

The chain is built from TRBV7-9 and TRBJ2-2, with 8 bases lining up with TRBD2. CDR3 length: 14 residues. CDR1 is SEHNR and CDR2 is FQNEAQ in the germline V gene (reference sequence). J was trimmed by 5 bases and V by 9 bases; bases with no gene match: 8. The DNA for the CDR3 is TGTGCCAGTACGGGAGGGCCAGAAACCGGGGAGCTGTTTTTT. The encoded protein is CASTGGPETGELFF.

The table lists this clonotype with a count of one. This chain links TRBV7-9 with TRBJ2-2, with a tentative D call TRBD1 (5 bases). Trimming removed 5 bases at V and 7 bases at J, with 11 bases between. This CDR3 has 13 residues. In germline, CDR1 is SEHNR, CDR2 FQNEAQ (reference sequence). In DNA, the CDR3 is TGTGCCAGCAGCCCTCAGGGTCACGGGGAGCTGTTTTTT. This gives the protein CASSPQGHGELFF.

This clonotype has ten or more counts. The rearrangement links TRBV7-3 to TRBJ1-6, with D maybe TRBD1 (5 bases). The ends were cut back, 1 base at V and 8 bases at J, with 12 bases in the middle. This CDR3 region has 15 residues. Germline assignment: CDR1 SGHTA and CDR2 FQGTGA. The CDR3 coding sequence is TGTGCCAGCAGCTTAAGTCCGGGGCTGGATTCACCCCTCCACTTT. Its protein product is CASSLSPGLDSPLHF.

The rearrangement uses TRBV6-1 and TRBJ2-7; 8 bases are a match to TRBD1. J was trimmed by 3 bases and V by 6 bases; bases with no gene match: 13. This CDR3 is built from 16 residues. Germline-derived CDR1 and CDR2 are MNHNS and SASEGT. The CDR3 DNA sequence: TGTGCCAGCAGCGACAGGGGTCCGGGCACTGACTACGAGCAGTACTTC. It specifies CASSDRGPGTDYEQYF.

The chain employs TRBV24-1 and TRBJ2-5; D ambiguous. CDR1 is KGHDR, CDR2 SFDVKD, per germline. The CDR3 has 11 residues. V was pared by 4 bases and J by 7 bases, with 6 bases between. CDR3 bases: TGTGCCACCAGTGACCCCGGGACCCAGTACTTC. Its translation: CATSDPGTQYF.

This clonotype was detected only once. This sequence may be a read error, since a much larger clone differs from it by one base. The chain recombines TRBV29-1 with TRBJ2-7; TRBD1 might be the D (6 bases). The CDR3 spans 13 residues. Germline CDR1 reads SQVTM; CDR2 reads ANQGSEA. CDR3 DNA sequence: TGCAGCGCCGGGGACATTGCCTCCTGCGAGCAGTACTTC. This encodes CSAGDIASCEQYF.

The chain links TRBV7-3 to TRBJ2-7; maybe TRBD1 (6 bases). V lost 6 bases and J 7 bases, leaving 19 bases between the germline ends. The CDR3 consists of 14 residues. Germline V lookup: CDR1 SGHTA, CDR2 FQGTGA. CDR3 sequence (DNA): TGTGCCAGCAGTTACAGGGAAGGATCTGAAGAGCAGTACTTC. It specifies CASSYREGSEEQYF. Based on the CDR3 plus reference TRBV7-3 and TRBJ2-7, the full variable domain is GAGVSQTPSNKVTEKGKYVELRCDPISGHTALYWYRQSLGQGPEFLIYFQGTGAADDSGLPNDRFFAVRPEGSVSTLKIQRTERGDSAVYLCASSYREGSEEQYFGPGTRLTVT.

On this clonotype itself: With a much larger clone just one base away, this may be a read error. The V call is TRBV7-2, the J call TRBJ2-6; D gene ambiguous. With 7 bases removed from V and 5 bases from J, the gap between germline ends came to 18 bases. The CDR3 contains 16 residues. Germline V CDR1 and CDR2: SGHTA, FQGNSA. CDR3 residues: CASIGPATPWANVLTF. CDR3 DNA: TGTGCCAGCATCGGACCAGCCACCCCCTGGGCCAACGTCCTGACTTTC.

V usage is TRBV25-1 and J usage is TRBJ2-7; 9 positions match TRBD2. Germline V gives CDR1 MGHDK, CDR2 SYGVNS. The CDR3 is 16 amino acids. V gave up 2 bases and J gave up 2 bases; unmatched junction bases: 7. CDR3 loop: CASSEGASGNTYEQYF. The CDR3, as DNA: TGTGCCAGCAGTGAAGGGGCTAGCGGGAATACCTACGAGCAGTACTTC.

This clonotype was observed at least ten times. The chain couples TRBV24-1 to TRBJ2-5; D is unclear. V lost 2 bases, J lost 1 base, and 10 bases lay in between. Germline values: CDR1 KGHDR, CDR2 SFDVKD. This CDR3 has 15 residues. The CDR3 DNA follows: TGTGCCACCAGTGATTCCCTTGGAACCCAAGAGACCCAGTACTTC. Translating it yields CATSDSLGTQETQYF.